This entry lists 27 T cell receptor beta chains sequenced from one sample in a study of Ad26.COV2.S vaccination and SARS-CoV-2 variants. Treatment here: roughly 18 received Ad26.COV2.S at low or high dose, single or two shots; a few received placebo; per-sample allocation not given. On day 63 after the first injection, vaccine and placebo recipients gave samples. Assay used: immunoSEQ multiplex PCR; TCRdb lists only in-frame clones, some missing. The repertoire includes about 400,000 clones, around 89% of them detected once, and 1.5% to 2% sits in the top ten. The starting material was peripheral blood, obtained in a trial of Ad26.COV2.S vaccine versus placebo. These receptors all come from a person between 18 and 60 years old who received the Ad26.COV2.S COVID-19 vaccine or a placebo.

This chain uses TRBV2 with TRBJ1-5; D not resolved. CDR1 and CDR2 (germline): SNHLY, FYNNEI. V was pared by 2 bases and J by 5 bases, with 7 bases between. This CDR3 region has 13 residues. CDR3 DNA: TGTGCCAGCAGTGAATTGGGATATCAGCCCCAGCATTTT. This gives the protein CASSELGYQPQHF. The full variable domain, its missing parts supplied by reference TRBV2 and TRBJ1-5, is EPEVTQTPSHQVTQMGQEVILRCVPISNHLYFYWYRQILGQKVEFLVSFYNNEISEKSEIFDDQFSVERPDGSNFTLKIRSTKLEDSAMYFCASSELGYQPQHFGDGTRLSIL.

The chain carries TRBV4-1 and TRBJ1-5, with D possibly TRBD1 on 5 matching bases. Germline lookup yields CDR1 MGHRA and CDR2 YSYEKL. This CDR3 region has 18 residues. V lost 0 bases to trimming and J lost 4 bases, with 19 bases between them. This CDR3 reads CASSQDGGMWEGNQPQHF. CDR3 nucleotide sequence: TGCGCCAGCAGCCAAGATGGTGGGATGTGGGAGGGGAATCAGCCCCAGCATTTT.

This clone was found once. The same CDR3 can be traced to other DNA sequences in this sample. This rearrangement joins TRBV4-3 to TRBJ2-7; D might be TRBD2 (5 bases). Germline V gives CDR1 LGHNA, CDR2 YSLEER. V was pared by 3 bases and J by 2 bases, with 17 bases between. This CDR3 contains 16 residues. CDR3 protein: CASSHSATGEAYEQYF. The CDR3 bases are TGCGCCAGCAGCCACTCCGCCACCGGGGAAGCCTACGAGCAGTACTTC.

The rearrangement uses TRBV29-1 and TRBJ1-2; D perhaps matches TRBD1 (6 bases). The CDR3 length is 12 residues. The germline V and J ends were trimmed by 5 bases and 2 bases, with 9 bases remaining between them. CDR1 is SQVTM and CDR2 is ANQGSEA in the germline V gene. The CDR3 here is CSVQDSNYGYTF. In DNA form, the CDR3 reads TGCAGCGTTCAGGACAGCAACTATGGCTACACCTTC.

The V call is TRBV6-4, the J call TRBJ1-5; D is ambiguous. Germline loops: CDR1 MRHNA, CDR2 SNTAGT. This CDR3 spans 13 amino acids. Trimming took off 3 bases at V and 5 bases at J, with 8 bases between the two ends. The CDR3 region is CASSERWDQPQHF. CDR3 in DNA: TGTGCCAGCAGTGAACGATGGGATCAGCCCCAGCATTTT.

This chain connects TRBV6-1 to TRBJ1-6, with unresolved D. V lost 0 bases, J lost 6 bases, and 9 bases lay in between. In germline, CDR1 is MNHNS, CDR2 SASEGT. The CDR3 covers 15 residues. Here the CDR3 reads CASSEAVWGNSPLHF. CDR3 nucleotides: TGTGCCAGCAGTGAAGCGGTTTGGGGTAATTCACCCCTCCACTTT.

The CDR3 loop is CASSWLLAGGNPTTSYNEQFF. CDR3 DNA: TGTGCCAGCAGTTGGCTACTAGCGGGAGGGAATCCAACGACTTCCTACAATGAGCAGTTCTTC. The chain couples TRBV27 to TRBJ2-1; 13 nucleotides match TRBD2. The CDR3 totals 21 residues. Germline loops: CDR1 MNHEY, CDR2 SMNVEV (reference sequence). The ends lost 4 bases at V and 1 base at J; junction bases unmatched: 16.

The chain employs TRBV30 and TRBJ2-1; 8 nucleotides agree with TRBD2. CDR1 GTSNPN and CDR2 SVGIG come from the germline V gene (reference sequence). Trimming removed 2 bases from V and 10 bases from J; junction bases left unmatched: 16. CDR3 length: 16 amino acids. As DNA, the CDR3 is TGTGCCTGGAGTTTAAGCCCTCCGGTCTCGGGGGGGGAGCAGTTCTTC. Residues: CAWSLSPPVSGGEQFF.

This rearrangement joins TRBV7-6 to TRBJ2-2; the match to TRBD1 covers 7 bases. In germline, CDR1 is SGHVS, CDR2 FNYEAQ. The CDR3 is 15 residues long. The ends lost 5 bases at V and 4 bases at J; junction bases unmatched: 7. In nucleotides, the CDR3 is TGTGCCAGCAGCGTCCAGGGGGACGGCACCGGGGAGCTGTTTTTT. It codes for CASSVQGDGTGELFF.

The chain uses TRBV3-1 (or the pseudogene TRBV3-2) and TRBJ2-1; tentatively, D is TRBD2 (5 bases). Trimming took 0 bases from V and 9 from J, leaving 12 bases between them. Germline CDR1 and CDR2: LGHDT and YNNKEL (reference sequence). This CDR3 comprises 14 residues. The CDR3 reads CASSQEGARGEQFF. The CDR3 nucleotides read TGTGCCAGCAGCCAAGAGGGAGCTAGAGGTGAGCAGTTCTTC.

The chain couples TRBV28 to TRBJ2-6; possibly TRBD1 or TRBD2 for D (5 bases each). The CDR3 length is 15 residues. Germline CDR1 is MDHEN and CDR2 is SYDVKM. V was trimmed by 6 bases and J by 2 bases, leaving 11 bases between them. The CDR3 DNA follows: TGTGCCAGCAGGCCAAGGGGAGCTGGGGCCAACGTCCTGACTTTC. It codes for CASRPRGAGANVLTF. Looking up the rest from reference TRBV28 and TRBJ2-6 gives the full variable domain: DVKVTQSSRYLVKRTGEKVFLECVQDMDHENMFWYRQDPGLGLRLIYFSYDVKMKEKGDIPEGYSVSREKKERFSLILESASTNQTSMYLCASRPRGAGANVLTFGAGSRLTVL.

As DNA, the CDR3 is TGCGCCAGCAGCCAAGCGGGAGGGGGTTACGAGCAGTACTTC. The encoded protein is CASSQAGGGYEQYF. The chain uses TRBV4-1 and TRBJ2-7; 8 nucleotides match TRBD2. Germline trimming cut 1 base from V and 4 bases from J; bases unmatched to any gene: 3. Per germline, CDR1 MGHRA and CDR2 YSYEKL. The CDR3 has 14 residues.

V is TRBV5-3 and J is TRBJ2-7, with D hard to call. TRBV5-3 is given ORF status, its function remaining uncertain. The CDR3 has 10 residues. V was pared by 9 bases and J by 7 bases, with 11 bases between. CDR3 protein: CAKNLGEQYF. The CDR3 DNA reads TGTGCCAAGAACCTGGGTGAGCAGTACTTC.

The chain is built from TRBV24-1 and TRBJ2-7; D may be TRBD1 (7 bases). This CDR3 has 15 residues. Trimming removed 6 bases from V and 4 bases from J, with 18 bases in between. From germline, CDR1 is KGHDR and CDR2 SFDVKD. CDR3 in DNA: TGTGCCACCAGTTCCGGGGGACAGATAGTATACGAGCAGTACTTC. Protein product: CATSSGGQIVYEQYF.

This rearrangement joins TRBV27 to TRBJ2-2; D possibly corresponds to TRBD2 (5 bases). The ends were cut back, 5 bases at V and 4 bases at J, with 8 bases in the middle. This CDR3 contains 13 residues. Germline V gives CDR1 MNHEY, CDR2 SMNVEV (reference sequence). CDR3 nucleotide sequence: TGTGCCAGCAGTAGAGAGGGCACCGGGGAGCTGTTTTTT. Its translation is CASSREGTGELFF.

This sequence joins TRBV5-1 and TRBJ2-7; no reliable D call. Germline loops: CDR1 SGHRS, CDR2 YFSETQ. The CDR3 length is 11 residues. The ends were cut back, 0 bases at V and 6 bases at J, with 4 bases in the middle. The CDR3 bases are TGCGCCAGCAGCTTGGGGCCCGAGCAGTACTTC. This codes for CASSLGPEQYF.

The gene calls are TRBV6-5 and TRBJ1-2; 7 nucleotides agree with TRBD1. The CDR3 loop spans 13 amino acids. J lost 8 bases, V lost 0 bases, and 3 bases had no gene match. Germline V lookup: CDR1 MNHEY, CDR2 SVGAGI. DNA of the CDR3: TGTGCCAGCAGTTACTCAGGGGGCTTAGGCTACACCTTC. As protein: CASSYSGGLGYTF.

This clone was recorded once. The genes are TRBV30 and TRBJ2-5, with D unclear. Deletions cut 0 bases from V and 4 bases from J, with 9 bases between. This CDR3 is built from 13 residues. The germline V gene encodes CDR1 GTSNPN and CDR2 SVGIG (reference sequence). The CDR3 DNA reads as TGTGCCTGGAGTGTACATAACGGAGAGACCCAGTACTTC. Translated, it gives CAWSVHNGETQYF.

The chain links TRBV5-4 to TRBJ1-4, with D uncertain. CDR1 and CDR2 from the germline V gene are SGHNT and YYREEE (reference sequence). Trimming left V 2 bases short and J 6 bases short, with 2 bases between. CDR3 length equals 11 residues. CDR3 amino acids: CASSFDEKLFF. In DNA, the CDR3 is TGTGCCAGCAGCTTCGATGAAAAACTGTTTTTT.

This chain joins TRBV6-2 or TRBV6-3 and TRBJ1-2; D remains ambiguous. The germline gives CDR1 MNHEY, CDR2 SVGEGT. The germline V and J ends were trimmed by 0 bases and 4 bases, with 9 bases remaining between them. The CDR3 totals 14 residues. DNA for the CDR3: TGTGCCAGCAGTTACTCCTTGGGTCTCTATGGCTACACCTTC. Translated, it gives CASSYSLGLYGYTF.

The chain's CDR3 is CASSYSYDNQPQHF. CDR3 bases: TGTGCCAGCAGTTACTCGTACGACAATCAGCCCCAGCATTTT. The chain is built from TRBV6-5 and TRBJ1-5; D unresolved. V was trimmed by 0 bases and J by 3 bases, leaving 6 bases between them. The length of the CDR3 is 14 residues. Germline V gene lookup returns CDR1 MNHEY and CDR2 SVGAGI.

The chain joins TRBV30 to TRBJ2-2; D is unclear. V was trimmed by 5 bases and J by 5 bases, leaving 9 bases between them. The CDR3 covers 12 residues. CDR1 and CDR2 (germline): GTSNPN, SVGIG (reference sequence). This CDR3 reads CAWAVKTGELFF. DNA for the CDR3: TGTGCCTGGGCCGTAAAGACCGGGGAGCTGTTTTTT.

The chain has TRBV5-4 and TRBJ1-1, with D unclear. The germline V gene has CDR1 SGHNT and CDR2 YYREEE (reference sequence). Trimming removed 0 bases from V and 0 bases from J, with 9 bases in between. There are 15 residues in the CDR3. The CDR3 region is CASSLGLEVNTEAFF. CDR3 DNA sequence: TGTGCCAGCAGCTTGGGTCTTGAGGTGAACACTGAAGCTTTCTTT. The full variable domain, rest sourced from reference TRBV5-4 and TRBJ1-1, is ETGVTQSPTHLIKTRGQQVTLRCSSQSGHNTVSWYQQALGQGPQFIFQYYREEENGRGNFPPRFSGLQFPNYSSELNVNALELDDSALYLCASSLGLEVNTEAFFGQGTRLTVV.

This chain uses TRBV30 with TRBJ1-1; D is undetermined. V was trimmed by 0 bases and J by 7 bases, leaving 9 bases between them. The CDR3 covers 12 residues. Per the germline V gene, CDR1 is GTSNPN and CDR2 is SVGIG (reference sequence). The CDR3 DNA is TGTGCCTGGAGTGTACAGACCTTTGAAGCTTTCTTT. It encodes CAWSVQTFEAFF.

The count of this clone is one. This rearrangement joins TRBV6-6 to TRBJ2-7, with D possibly called TRBD1 or TRBD2 (5 bases each). Germline-derived CDR1 and CDR2 are MNHNY and SVGAGI (reference sequence). The V and J ends lost 6 bases and 3 bases respectively, with 12 bases between them. CDR3 size: 13 residues. The CDR3 is CASRHGTNYEQYF. The CDR3 DNA follows: TGTGCCAGCAGACACGGGACCAACTACGAGCAGTACTTC.

The rearrangement joins TRBV5-1 to TRBJ2-1; the match to TRBD2 covers 12 bases. The CDR3 has 15 amino acids. V lost 4 bases and J lost 6; bases outside the gene matches: 5. The germline CDR1 and CDR2 sequences are SGHRS and YFSETQ. Here the CDR3 reads CASSLTSGSLNEQFF. The CDR3 coding sequence is TGCGCCAGCAGCCTGACTAGCGGGAGCCTCAATGAGCAGTTCTTC.

The rearrangement joins TRBV7-2 to TRBJ2-1; D gene ambiguous. This CDR3 has 14 residues. CDR1 and CDR2 from the germline V gene are SGHTA and FQGNSA. Trimming took off 5 bases at V and 0 bases at J, with 8 bases between the two ends. CDR3 sequence (DNA): TGTGCCAGCAGCCAGGAGAGCTCCTACAATGAGCAGTTCTTC. This sequence encodes CASSQESSYNEQFF.